This T cell receptor beta chain was captured in a study of CD8 T cells in Susac syndrome. Unmatched junction bases numbered 8, after V lost 2 bases and J lost 4 bases. Per the germline V gene, CDR1 is MNHEY and CDR2 is SMNVEV (reference sequence). The CDR3 consists of 16 residues. Random-hexamer reverse transcription was applied to about 0.5 to 1 ug RNA. Multiplex immunoSEQ PCR targeted 54 Vbeta and 13 Jbeta TCR beta segments. In TCRdb, the immunoSEQ multiplex PCR reads were re-called with MiXCR into one record per CDR3 protein. The sample records 250,000 to 300,000 distinct CDR3 sequences, around 83% being singletons.

The sample consisted of CD8+ T cells from PBMCs. This receptor was identified in a human donor with multiple sclerosis. The V gene is TRBV27, the J gene TRBJ2-1; TRBD1 matches at 7 bases. The CDR3 DNA is TGTGCCAGCAGTTTACCTGACAGGGTCGATTACAATGAGCAGTTCTTC. This sequence encodes CASSLPDRVDYNEQFF.